This TCR beta chain stems from a study of lymphopenia after photon versus proton radiotherapy (dated by TCRdb to about 2019). Background on the whole study: The study compared the immunological effects of photon versus proton radiation therapy in patients with gastrointestinal tumors who developed high-grade lymphopenia. The study aimed to characterize how the two radiation modalities differ in their impact on the immune system. The cohort comprised under 25 patients with gastrointestinal tumors who received either photon or proton therapy and then developed lymphopenia. What the research found in general, with its limitations: Across the cohort, a larger post-nadir drop in TCR diversity was inversely correlated with overall survival time among patients who died. After the lymphocyte count nadir, oligoclonal expansion, especially of CD8+ Temra cells, was observed in photon-treated repertoires, and the drop in diversity was driven by this expansion. The authors looked at the survival association only in patients who died, and they framed better survival with proton therapy as a possibility rather than a demonstrated result. During treatment, patients who received proton therapy stayed relatively stable, whereas patients who received photon therapy lost naive T cells and TCR diversity and gained effector/memory populations.

The receptor library was made with the immunoSEQ multiplex PCR assay. Alongside multiparametric flow cytometry, deep sequencing of rearranged TCR beta loci was used to profile the T cell repertoires. TCRdb stores this immuneACCESS table with in-frame sequences only. Part of the clones is absent; in the studies checked, under half of the shortfall reflects unresolved V genes, and no reason is known for the rest. Recorded for this sample are tens of thousands of clones; around nine tenths of them occurred a single time. Jointly, the top ten make up 11% of the sample. The CDR3 covers 13 residues, taking in both the cysteine and the phenylalanine. Left in the record is the CDR3 DNA by itself, 39 bases read in frame from the first base. V is reduced by 3 bases and J by 8 bases, leaving a spacing of 10 bases between them. Based on the germline V gene, the CDR1 and CDR2 sequences are SGHNT and YENEEA. In regard to this clone: Its antigen has not been determined. Base qualities are not provided; no much larger clone lies one nucleotide away.

The sequence was obtained from an older man with esophageal cancer. This specimen consisted of peripheral blood, obtained from a patient treated with proton-based radiotherapy. The rearranged segments are TRBV11-3 and TRBJ1-4; there is no confident call for the D gene. The DNA sequence is given as TGTGCCAGCAGCTTTAAGTGGAGGGAAAAACTGTTTTTT. Translated, it gives CASSFKWREKLFF.